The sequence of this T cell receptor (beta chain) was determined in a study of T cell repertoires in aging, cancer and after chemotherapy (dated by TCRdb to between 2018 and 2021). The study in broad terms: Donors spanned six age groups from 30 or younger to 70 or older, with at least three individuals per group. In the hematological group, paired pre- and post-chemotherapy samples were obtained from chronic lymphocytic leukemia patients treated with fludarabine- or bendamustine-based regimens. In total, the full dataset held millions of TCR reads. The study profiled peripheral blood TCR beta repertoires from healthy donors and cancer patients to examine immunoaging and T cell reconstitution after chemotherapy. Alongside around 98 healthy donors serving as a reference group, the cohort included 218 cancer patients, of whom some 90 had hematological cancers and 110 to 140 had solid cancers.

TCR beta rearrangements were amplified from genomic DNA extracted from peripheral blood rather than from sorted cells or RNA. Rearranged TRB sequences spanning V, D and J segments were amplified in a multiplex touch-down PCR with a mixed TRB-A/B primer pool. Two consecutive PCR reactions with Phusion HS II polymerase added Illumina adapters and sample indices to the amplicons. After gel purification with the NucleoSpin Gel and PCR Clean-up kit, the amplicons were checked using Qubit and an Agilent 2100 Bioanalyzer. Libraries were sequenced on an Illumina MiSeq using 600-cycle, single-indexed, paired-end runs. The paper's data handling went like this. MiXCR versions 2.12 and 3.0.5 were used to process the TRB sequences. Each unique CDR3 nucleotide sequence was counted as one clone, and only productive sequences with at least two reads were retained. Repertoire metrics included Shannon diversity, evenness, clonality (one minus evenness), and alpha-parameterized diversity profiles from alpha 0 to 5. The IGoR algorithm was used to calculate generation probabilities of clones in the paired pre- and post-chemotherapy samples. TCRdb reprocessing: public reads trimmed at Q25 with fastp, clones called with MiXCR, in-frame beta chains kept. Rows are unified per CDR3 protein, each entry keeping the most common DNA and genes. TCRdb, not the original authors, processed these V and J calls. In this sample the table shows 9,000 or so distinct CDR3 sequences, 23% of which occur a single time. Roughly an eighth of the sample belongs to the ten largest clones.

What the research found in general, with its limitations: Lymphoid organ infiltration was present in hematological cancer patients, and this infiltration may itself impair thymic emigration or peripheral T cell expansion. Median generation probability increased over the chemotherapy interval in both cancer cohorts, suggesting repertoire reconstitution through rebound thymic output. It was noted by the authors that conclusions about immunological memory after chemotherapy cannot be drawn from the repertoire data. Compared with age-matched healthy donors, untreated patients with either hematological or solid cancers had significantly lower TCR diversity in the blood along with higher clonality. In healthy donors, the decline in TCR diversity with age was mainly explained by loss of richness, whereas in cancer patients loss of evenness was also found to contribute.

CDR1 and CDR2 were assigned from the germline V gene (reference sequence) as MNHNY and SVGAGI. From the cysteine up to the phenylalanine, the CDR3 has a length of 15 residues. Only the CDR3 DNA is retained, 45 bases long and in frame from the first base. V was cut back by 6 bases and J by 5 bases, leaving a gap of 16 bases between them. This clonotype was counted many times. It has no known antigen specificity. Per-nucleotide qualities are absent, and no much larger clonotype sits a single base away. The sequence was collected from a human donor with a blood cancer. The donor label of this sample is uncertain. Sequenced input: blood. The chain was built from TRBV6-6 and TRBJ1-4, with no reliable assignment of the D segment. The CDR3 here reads CASSDTTMTNEKLFF. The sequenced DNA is TGTGCCAGCAGCGATACGACAATGACAAATGAAAAACTGTTTTTT.